This entry features one T cell receptor (beta chain) sequence. The sample is drawn from a study of blood T cell repertoires in COVID-19. Study overall: PBMCs, B-cell-depleted T cells, or T cells were the source of the cDNA or gDNA that made up the material.

Trimming shortened V by 0 bases and J by 4 bases, and 16 bases separated the two germline ends. Per germline, CDR1 SGHDT and CDR2 YYEEEE. There are 17 residues in the CDR3. Assay: immunoSEQ multiplex PCR; the TCRdb copy retains only in-frame clones and omits some. The table lists around 300,000 clones, around four fifths of them singletons. The sequenced material came from peripheral blood. This chain links TRBV5-6 with TRBJ2-2, with D possibly TRBD1 on 6 matching bases. The sequence was obtained from a woman aged 45-59 years with active or convalescent COVID-19. The CDR3 DNA is TGTGCCAGCAGCTTGGACCTCGGACAGCAGATCACCGGGGAGCTGTTTTTT. This translates into CASSLDLGQQITGELFF.